Presented here are 18 T cell receptor beta chains from one specimen sequenced in a study of beta chain features in type 1 diabetes. Study-level findings and limits: Patients with Type 1 diabetes showed moderately but significantly shorter TCRB CDR3s in all four CD4+ subsets.

Antigen specificity for these receptors is unknown. Every isolated RNA sample was fully reverse transcribed, so sequencing captured expressed TCRB transcripts. Produced via immunoSEQ multiplex PCR; TCRdb's table is partial and in-frame only. The sample yields roughly 260,000 clones, about a tenth seen once. Sequencing input: naive CD4+ T cells from blood. The origin of the receptors is a man younger than 40 with type 1 diabetes.

The CDR3 here is CASSSTGKANTGELFF. The CDR3, as DNA: TGTGCCAGCAGTTCGACAGGAAAGGCGAACACCGGGGAGCTGTTTTTT. V is TRBV6-6 and J is TRBJ2-2; the D gene is possibly TRBD1 (6 bases). CDR1 MNHNY and CDR2 SVGAGI come from the germline V gene (reference sequence). This CDR3 spans 16 amino acids. Trimming removed 4 bases at V and 0 bases at J, with 12 bases between.

The chain is built from TRBV7-9 and TRBJ1-1; D possibly corresponds to TRBD1 (6 bases). Trimming cost V 4 bases and J 4 bases, with 13 bases left between them. The CDR3 contains 14 residues. CDR1 is SEHNR and CDR2 is FQNEAQ in the germline V gene (reference sequence). For the CDR3, the DNA is TGTGCCAGCAGCTCTACAGGGTGGGGCACTGAAGCTTTCTTT. Amino acid sequence: CASSSTGWGTEAFF.

The rearrangement links TRBV18 to TRBJ2-1; TRBD2 agrees at 11 bases. Unmatched junction bases numbered 5, after V lost 6 bases and J lost 7 bases. Germline lookup yields CDR1 KGHSH and CDR2 LQKENI. This CDR3 comprises 14 residues. The CDR3, as DNA: TGTGCCAGCTCCCCAGGACTAGCGGGTAATGAGCAGTTCTTC. Amino acids: CASSPGLAGNEQFF.

In DNA form, the CDR3 reads TGTGCCAGCAGCAAGGATGGAAGGCGGGGCACAGATACGCAGTATTTT. Protein product: CASSKDGRRGTDTQYF. This rearrangement joins TRBV11-3 to TRBJ2-3, with D perhaps TRBD2 (5 bases). Trimming cost V 5 bases and J 1 base, with 16 bases left between them. There are 16 residues in the CDR3. Germline V gene lookup returns CDR1 SGHNT and CDR2 YENEEA. Based on the CDR3 plus reference TRBV11-3 and TRBJ2-3, the full variable domain is EAGVVQSPRYKIIEKKQPVAFWCNPISGHNTLYWYLQNLGQGPELLIRYENEEAVDDSQLPKDRFSAERLKGVDSTLKIQPAELGDSAVYLCASSKDGRRGTDTQYFGPGTRLTVL.

As DNA, the CDR3 is TGTGCCAGCAGCCGGTTTAACGGGAATCAGCCCCAGCATTTT. It translates to CASSRFNGNQPQHF. The chain employs TRBV7-9 and TRBJ1-5; the D is unclear. The V gene's germline CDR1 is SEHNR and CDR2 FQNEAQ (reference sequence). The CDR3 spans 14 residues. The V end lost 5 bases, the J end lost 4 bases, and 12 bases lay between the germline ends.

This clone was detected only a few times. The CDR3 DNA is TGTGCCAGCAGTCAACAGGGTCAAGAGACCCAGTACTTC. Protein sequence: CASSQQGQETQYF. This chain joins TRBV27 and TRBJ2-5; a possible D gene is TRBD1 (6 bases). In germline, CDR1 is MNHEY, CDR2 SMNVEV (reference sequence). Trimming took off 5 bases at V and 2 bases at J, with 9 bases between the two ends. The CDR3 length is 13 residues.

About this clone: This same CDR3 is encoded by further DNA sequences in the sample. J is TRBJ1-2 and V is TRBV9; D unclear. This CDR3 is 13 amino acids long. With 0 bases removed from V and 4 bases from J, the gap between germline ends came to 7 bases. The V gene's germline CDR1 is SGDLS and CDR2 YYNGEE. The CDR3 DNA sequence: TGTGCCAGCAGCGTAGACGGAGGCTATGGCTACACCTTC. Amino acids: CASSVDGGYGYTF. Filled out from reference TRBV9 and TRBJ1-2, the complete variable domain reads DSGVTQTPKHLITATGQRVTLRCSPRSGDLSVYWYQQSLDQGLQFLIQYYNGEERAKGNILERFSAQQFPDLHSELNLSSLELGDSALYFCASSVDGGYGYTFGSGTRLTVV.

This clone was recorded a few times. The CDR3 DNA sequence: TGTGCCAGCAGCTTAGCGTACGGCTCCTATAATTCACCCCTCCACTTT. Protein product: CASSLAYGSYNSPLHF. The chain carries TRBV7-2 and TRBJ1-6; no definite D call. Trimming removed 0 bases from V and 0 bases from J, with 6 bases in between. The CDR3 totals 16 residues. Germline CDR1 reads SGHTA; CDR2 reads FQGNSA.

The chain combines TRBV30 with TRBJ2-7, with 8 bases identical to TRBD1. Germline CDR1 GTSNPN, CDR2 SVGIG (reference sequence). V was pared by 8 bases and J by 6 bases, with 18 bases of the junction left unmatched. This CDR3 has 15 residues. CDR3 sequence: CARKASGQGGPEQYF. CDR3 nucleotide sequence: TGTGCCCGGAAGGCCTCAGGACAGGGAGGACCCGAGCAGTACTTC.

The rearrangement links TRBV9 to TRBJ2-7; TRBD1 agrees at 9 bases. J lost 3 bases, V lost 4 bases, and 5 bases had no gene match. This CDR3 comprises 14 residues. Germline CDR1 SGDLS, CDR2 YYNGEE. CDR3 sequence reads: CASSPRTGDYEQYF. The CDR3 DNA sequence: TGTGCCAGCAGCCCAAGGACAGGGGACTACGAGCAGTACTTC.

This clone was counted only a few times. This sequence joins TRBV11-2 and TRBJ1-1; 7 nucleotides agree with TRBD1. The CDR3 is made up of 13 amino acids. V dropped 2 bases and J dropped 3; count of bases not matched to a gene: 0. Germline CDR1 SGHAT, CDR2 FQNNGV. In nucleotides, the CDR3 is TGTGCCAGCAGCTTAACAGGGGACACTGAAGCTTTCTTT. Residues: CASSLTGDTEAFF.

This clone was counted only a few times. V is TRBV30 and J is TRBJ1-5; D ambiguous. The germline V gene has CDR1 GTSNPN and CDR2 SVGIG (reference sequence). V was trimmed by 0 bases and J by 6 bases, leaving 9 bases between them. The CDR3 totals 13 residues. CDR3 in DNA: TGTGCCTGGAGTGTGGAGGGAGGTCAGCCCCAGCATTTT. It is translated as CAWSVEGGQPQHF.

With regard to this clone: Other DNA sequences in the sample encode the same CDR3. The V and J genes are TRBV9 and TRBJ2-1; no reliable D call. The CDR3 sequence is 14 residues long. V dropped 0 bases and J dropped 1 base, with 5 bases sitting between them. Looked up from germline, CDR1 is SGDLS and CDR2 is YYNGEE. CDR3 nucleotide sequence: TGTGCCAGCAGCGTAGCAGGTTCCTACAATGAGCAGTTCTTC. This codes for CASSVAGSYNEQFF.

This clone was observed a handful of times. This rearrangement joins TRBV7-8 to TRBJ1-3; a weak D match, TRBD1 (5 bases). In germline, CDR1 is SGHVS, CDR2 FQNEAQ. Trimming pared 6 bases from V and 8 bases from J, leaving 20 bases between. The CDR3 has 15 amino acids. The CDR3 DNA sequence: TGTGCCAGCAGACGCGGGGGGAGTAGTTCGGACACCATATATTTT. Amino acid sequence: CASRRGGSSSDTIYF.

This clone was seen a few times. V is TRBV5-6 and J is TRBJ1-4; maybe TRBD1 (5 bases). CDR1 and CDR2 from the germline V gene are SGHDT and YYEEEE. The ends were cut back, 0 bases at V and 0 bases at J, with 12 bases in the middle. The CDR3 is made up of 17 amino acids. Written as DNA, the CDR3 is TGTGCCAGCAGCTTGGTCCGGGGGGACTCAACTAATGAAAAACTGTTTTTT. This sequence encodes CASSLVRGDSTNEKLFF.

This chain links TRBV6-6 with TRBJ2-1, with a possible D match to TRBD2 (5 bases). The CDR3 consists of 11 residues. The germline CDR1 and CDR2 sequences are MNHNY and SVGAGI (reference sequence). The V and J ends lost 2 bases and 14 bases respectively, with 10 bases between them. The CDR3 sequence is CASSYGRGKFF. As DNA, the CDR3 is TGTGCCAGCAGTTACGGCAGAGGGAAGTTCTTC.

This clone has only a few counts. The rearrangement links TRBV7-9 to TRBJ1-6, with 7 bases fitting TRBD1. Trimming at V came to 5 bases and at J to 7 bases, leaving 11 bases not matched to a gene. CDR3 length: 16 residues. In germline, CDR1 is SEHNR, CDR2 FQNEAQ (reference sequence). CDR3 sequence: CASSGPGQLVNSPLHF. CDR3 nucleotides: TGTGCCAGCAGCGGACCGGGACAGTTGGTAAATTCACCCCTCCACTTT.

This clone showed up just a few times. The chain has TRBV7-8 and TRBJ1-4; D not certain. Trimming stripped 5 bases from V and 7 bases from J, with 17 bases between. There are 15 residues in the CDR3. Germline values: CDR1 SGHVS, CDR2 FQNEAQ. CDR3 DNA: TGTGCCAGCAGCGCGTCCGAGGTTGTGGGTGAAAAACTGTTTTTT. Amino acids: CASSASEVVGEKLFF.